This T cell receptor (beta chain) was sequenced during a study of T cell clones after liver transplantation. Study background: Immunosuppression withdrawal was tried within 2 years after liver transplantation in this trial. Tolerance: complete withdrawal held at least one year, liver enzymes staying within twice normal.

Data came from immunoSEQ multiplex PCR; TCRdb stores just in-frame clones and leaves some out. The sample lists more than 75,000 clones; roughly 85% were seen once. The CDR3 contains 15 residues. The ends were cut back, 1 base at V and 4 bases at J, with 13 bases in the middle. Germline V CDR1 and CDR2: MGHDK, SYGVNS. The clonotype comes from a human patient who received a liver transplant. Some T cells may be supplied by the graft donor. The chain has TRBV25-1 and TRBJ1-1; D gene ambiguous. The source material was CD4+ T cells from blood, sampled approximately 45 months after liver transplant. The CDR3 nucleotides read TGTGCCAGCAGTGAATTATCTTACGAGGGCACTGAAGCTTTCTTT. Its translation: CASSELSYEGTEAFF.